The rows below give T cell receptor beta chains drawn from one sample of a study of blood T cells in healthy people across ages. Using its own MiXCR run on the 5' RACE reads, TCRdb lists one record per CDR3 protein. The table includes about 1.5 million distinct CDR3 sequences, 40% to 50% detected once. The specimen was blood. The receptors shown here come from a woman younger than 30 in good health. Both conserved end residues are part of each CDR3. Each record gives: J gene, clone size, V gene, D gene, CDR3 DNA, CDR3 protein. D genes are given only for firm matches. Size values are once, few and many counts, or a class for expanded clones, and some rows have none.

>TRBJ2-7|-|TRBV6-2/TRBV6-3|TRBD2
TGTGTCGCCCAAACTAGCGGGAGCAGGGACGAGCAGTACTTC
CVAQTSGSRDEQYF
>TRBJ2-7|-|TRBV28|-
TGTGCCAGCAGTTTTGACCCACAGCGGGCCTACGAGCAGTACTTC
CASSFDPQRAYEQYF
>TRBJ1-2|few|TRBV6-6|-
TGTGCCAGCACGCCAGCCCTGTCCCAGAGGGGCTACACCTTC
CASTPALSQRGYTF
>TRBJ2-3|-|TRBV7-2|-
TGTGCCAGCAGCCTCAGGGGCCTCGGAGATTCGCAGTATTTT
CASSLRGLGDSQYF
>TRBJ2-4|-|TRBV3-1|-
TGTGCCAGCAGCCAAGGAAGGGGATCACTTGAAGCCAAAAACATTCAGTACTTC
CASSQGRGSLEAKNIQYF
>TRBJ1-5|many|TRBV3-1|TRBD1
TGTGCCAGCAGCCTGGGACAGGGAGTGGGTCAGCCCCAGCATTTT
CASSLGQGVGQPQHF
>TRBJ2-3|-|TRBV20-1|-
TGCAGTGCCGAGCCGCGGGGTGGCACAGATACGCAGTATTTT
CSAEPRGGTDTQYF
>TRBJ2-3|few|TRBV28|-
TGTGCCAGCAGTTTTGCGGCCGGTGGAGATACGCAGTATTTT
CASSFAAGGDTQYF
>TRBJ2-3|-|TRBV7-2|-
TGTGCCAGCAGCTTATTGGTTGGGTACAGCACAGATACGCAGTATTTT
CASSLLVGYSTDTQYF
>TRBJ2-1|few|TRBV7-2|TRBD1
TGTGCCAGCAGCCCCAACAGGGGCGTTTTGGGTGAGCAGTTCTTC
CASSPNRGVLGEQFF
>TRBJ2-3|-|TRBV28|TRBD1
TGTGCCAGCAGCAGGACAGGGGTTGCAGATACGCAGTATTTT
CASSRTGVADTQYF
>TRBJ2-7|few|TRBV30|TRBD1
TGTGCCTGGAGACGGACAGGGGAGATCTACGAGCAGTACTTC
CAWRRTGEIYEQYF
>TRBJ1-6|-|TRBV28|-
TGTGCCAGCAGTTTACCGGGGACGAATAATTCACCCCTCCACTTT
CASSLPGTNNSPLHF
>TRBJ2-5|-|TRBV5-1|TRBD2
TGCGCCAGCAGCCCTACCCTGACTAGCGGAGAGACCCAGTACTTC
CASSPTLTSGETQYF
>TRBJ2-7|few|TRBV20-1|TRBD2
TGCAGTGTTTATAGCGGGAGGGCCAAGGACGAGCAGTACTTC
CSVYSGRAKDEQYF
>TRBJ2-3|few|TRBV5-1|TRBD2
TGCGCCAGCAGCTTGGCAATAGCGGGAGTTATTTCGTCGGATACGCAGTATTTT
CASSLAIAGVISSDTQYF
>TRBJ1-6|-|TRBV27|TRBD1
TGTGCCAGCAGTCCCTGGACAGGGGGGGGTAATTCACCCCTCCACTTT
CASSPWTGGGNSPLHF
>TRBJ2-5|many|TRBV29-1|-
TGCAGCGTTGGGGGTGAAGAGACCCAGTACTTC
CSVGGEETQYF
>TRBJ2-1|-|TRBV6-5|-
TGTGCCAGCAGTTACTCGAGGTCCAGTTCGGAGACCCAGTTCTTC
CASSYSRSSSETQFF
>TRBJ1-6|-|TRBV27|TRBD1
TGTGCCAGCAGCCTGACAGGGGATTATAATTCACCCCTCCACTTT
CASSLTGDYNSPLHF
>TRBJ2-7|few|TRBV6-5|-
TGTGCCAGCGCTCGGACCCTGATCTACGAGCAGTACTTC
CASARTLIYEQYF
>TRBJ2-5|-|TRBV7-3|TRBD2
TGTGCCAGCAGCCTGAACGGACTAGCTCAAGAGACCCAGTACTTC
CASSLNGLAQETQYF
>TRBJ2-7|-|TRBV28|-
TGTGCCAGCAGTGTATGGCGAGACCCTTTCTACGAGCAGTACTTC
CASSVWRDPFYEQYF
>TRBJ2-7|-|TRBV12-3/TRBV12-4|-
TGTGCCAGCAGTTACCGACTTTTGACCTACGAGCAGTACTTC
CASSYRLLTYEQYF
>TRBJ2-2|-|TRBV12-3/TRBV12-4|TRBD2
TGTGCCAGCACCATCGCGGGGGGGTTCCAGACCGGGGAGCTGTTTTTT
CASTIAGGFQTGELFF
>TRBJ2-7|-|TRBV7-8|TRBD1
TGTGCCAGCAGCTTAGTGTCGGCGTGGACAGGGGCCTACAATGAGCAGTACTTC
CASSLVSAWTGAYNEQYF
>TRBJ2-3|-|TRBV20-1|-
TGCAGTGCAATAGATAGCGGAAAAAACACAGATACGCAGTATTTT
CSAIDSGKNTDTQYF
>TRBJ2-7|-|TRBV10-3|-
TGTGCCATCCCGCCCAGGGGTATCTACGAGCAGTACTTC
CAIPPRGIYEQYF
>TRBJ2-1|-|TRBV20-1|-
TGCAGTGCTATAGCACTAGGAGCTCATAACTACAATGAGCAGTTCTTC
CSAIALGAHNYNEQFF
>TRBJ1-5|-|TRBV12-3/TRBV12-4|-
TGTGCCAGCAGTTTGTCCCCCAGGGGTAAAAGCAATCAGCCCCAGCATTTT
CASSLSPRGKSNQPQHF
>TRBJ2-2|-|TRBV29-1|-
TGCAGCGTTGAAACCGTTTCCACCGGGGAGCTGTTTTTT
CSVETVSTGELFF
>TRBJ2-1|-|TRBV7-2|TRBD2
TGTGCCAGCAGCTTATTCAGCGGACTAGCTTTCTACAATGAGCAGTTCTTC
CASSLFSGLAFYNEQFF
>TRBJ2-5|-|TRBV15|TRBD2
TGTGCCACCAGCAATACCGGGGGGGGAGAGACCCAGTACTTC
CATSNTGGGETQYF
>TRBJ2-5|-|TRBV3-1|-
TGTGCCAGCCGCCACCTAGTTCAAGAGACCCAGTACTTC
CASRHLVQETQYF